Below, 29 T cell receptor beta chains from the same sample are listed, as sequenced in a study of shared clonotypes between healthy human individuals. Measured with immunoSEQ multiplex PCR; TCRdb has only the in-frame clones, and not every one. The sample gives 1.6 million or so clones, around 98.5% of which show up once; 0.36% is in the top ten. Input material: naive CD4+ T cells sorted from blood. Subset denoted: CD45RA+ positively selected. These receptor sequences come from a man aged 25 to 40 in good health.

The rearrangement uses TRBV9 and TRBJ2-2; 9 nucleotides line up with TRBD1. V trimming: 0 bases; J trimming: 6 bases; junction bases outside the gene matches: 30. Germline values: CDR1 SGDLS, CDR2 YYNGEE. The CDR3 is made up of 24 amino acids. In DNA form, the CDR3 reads TGTGCCAGCAGCGTAGAGGGAAGACCTCGTCCTCAAGTTGGACAGGGGTATACCCCCGGGGAGCTGTTTTTT. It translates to CASSVEGRPRPQVGQGYTPGELFF.

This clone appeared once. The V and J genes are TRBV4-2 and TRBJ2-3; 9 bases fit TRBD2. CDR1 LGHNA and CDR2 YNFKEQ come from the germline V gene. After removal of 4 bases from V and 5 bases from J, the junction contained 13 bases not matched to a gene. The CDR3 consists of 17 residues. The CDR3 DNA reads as TGTGCCAGCAGCCCCGACATGTTAGCGGGAGATGTAGATACGCAGTATTTT. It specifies CASSPDMLAGDVDTQYF.

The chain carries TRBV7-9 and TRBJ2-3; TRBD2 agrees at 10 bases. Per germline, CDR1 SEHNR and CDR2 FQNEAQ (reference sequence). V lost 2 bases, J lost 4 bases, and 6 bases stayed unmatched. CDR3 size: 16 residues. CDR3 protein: CASSLSLAGESDTQYF. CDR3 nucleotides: TGTGCCAGCAGCTTAAGCCTAGCGGGAGAGTCAGATACGCAGTATTTT. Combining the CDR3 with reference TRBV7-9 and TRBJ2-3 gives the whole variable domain DTGVSQNPRHKITKRGQNVTFRCDPISEHNRLYWYRQTLGQGPEFLTYFQNEAQLEKSRLLSDRFSAERPKGSFSTLEIQRTEQGDSAMYLCASSLSLAGESDTQYFGPGTRLTVL.

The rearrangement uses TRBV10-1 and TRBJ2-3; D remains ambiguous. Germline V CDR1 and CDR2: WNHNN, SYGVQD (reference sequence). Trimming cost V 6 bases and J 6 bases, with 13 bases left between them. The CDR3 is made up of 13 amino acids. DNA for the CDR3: TGCGCCAGCAGCCCTTCCTCGCAGGATACGCAGTATTTT. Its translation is CASSPSSQDTQYF.

The CDR3 DNA reads as TGTGCCATCAGTGAGTACGTACAGGGGGCGACTGGGGCCAACGTCCTGACTTTC. Translation: CAISEYVQGATGANVLTF. The chain carries TRBV10-3 and TRBJ2-6; 9 bases line up with TRBD1. The CDR3 has 18 residues. Germline V gene data show CDR1 as ENHRY and CDR2 as SYGVKD. Trimming took 1 base from V and 2 from J; bases not matched to a gene: 6.

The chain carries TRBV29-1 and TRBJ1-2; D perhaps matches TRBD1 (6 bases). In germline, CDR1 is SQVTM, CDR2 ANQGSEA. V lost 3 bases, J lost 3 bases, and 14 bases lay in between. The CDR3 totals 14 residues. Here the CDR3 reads CSVDNAGEDYGYTF. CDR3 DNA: TGCAGCGTTGATAATGCAGGGGAAGACTATGGCTACACCTTC.

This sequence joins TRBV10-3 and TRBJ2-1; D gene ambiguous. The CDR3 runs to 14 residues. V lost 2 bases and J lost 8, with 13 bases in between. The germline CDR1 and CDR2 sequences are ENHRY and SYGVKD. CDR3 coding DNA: TGTGCCATCAGTGAGGAGATAGCACGAGATGAGCAGTTCTTC. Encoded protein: CAISEEIARDEQFF.

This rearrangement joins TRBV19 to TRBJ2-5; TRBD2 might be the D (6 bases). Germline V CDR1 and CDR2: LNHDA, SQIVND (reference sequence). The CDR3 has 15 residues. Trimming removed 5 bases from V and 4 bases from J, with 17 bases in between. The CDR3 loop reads CASSLGAGLGETQYF. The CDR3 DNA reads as TGTGCCAGTAGTTTAGGGGCGGGGCTCGGAGAGACCCAGTACTTC.

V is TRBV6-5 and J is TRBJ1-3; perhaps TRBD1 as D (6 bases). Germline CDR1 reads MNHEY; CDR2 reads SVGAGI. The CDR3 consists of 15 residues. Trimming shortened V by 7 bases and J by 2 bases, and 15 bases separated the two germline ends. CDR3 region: CASTKRRQAGNTIYF. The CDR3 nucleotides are TGTGCCAGCACCAAAAGGAGACAGGCTGGAAACACCATATATTTT.

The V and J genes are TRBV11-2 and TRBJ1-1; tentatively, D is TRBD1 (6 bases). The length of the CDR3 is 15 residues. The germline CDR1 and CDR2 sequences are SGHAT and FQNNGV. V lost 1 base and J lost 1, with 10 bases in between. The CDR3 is CASSLVLQGNTEAFF. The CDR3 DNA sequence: TGTGCCAGCAGCTTAGTTCTACAGGGGAACACTGAAGCTTTCTTT.

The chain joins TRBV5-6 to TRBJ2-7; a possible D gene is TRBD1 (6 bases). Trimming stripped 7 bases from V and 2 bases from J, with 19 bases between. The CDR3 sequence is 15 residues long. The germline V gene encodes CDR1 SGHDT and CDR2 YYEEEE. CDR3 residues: CASGALGDTAYEQYF. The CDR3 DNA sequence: TGTGCCAGCGGAGCTTTGGGGGACACGGCCTACGAGCAGTACTTC. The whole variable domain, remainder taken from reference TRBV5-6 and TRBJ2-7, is DAGVTQSPTHLIKTRGQQVTLRCSPKSGHDTVSWYQQALGQGPQFIFQYYEEEERQRGNFPDRFSGHQFPNYSSELNVNALLLGDSALYLCASGALGDTAYEQYFGPGTRLTVT.

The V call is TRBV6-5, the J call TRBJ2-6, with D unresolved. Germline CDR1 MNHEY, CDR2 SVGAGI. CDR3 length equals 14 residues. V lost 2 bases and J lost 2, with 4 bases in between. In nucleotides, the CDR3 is TGTGCCAGCAGTTACGGGCCTGGGGCCAACGTCCTGACTTTC. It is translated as CASSYGPGANVLTF.

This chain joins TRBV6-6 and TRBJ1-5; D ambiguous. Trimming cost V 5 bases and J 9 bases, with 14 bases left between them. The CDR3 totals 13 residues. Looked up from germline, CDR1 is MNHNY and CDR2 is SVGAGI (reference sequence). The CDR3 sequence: CASSRGHEGPQHF. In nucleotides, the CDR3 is TGTGCCAGCAGTCGAGGTCATGAAGGGCCCCAGCATTTT.

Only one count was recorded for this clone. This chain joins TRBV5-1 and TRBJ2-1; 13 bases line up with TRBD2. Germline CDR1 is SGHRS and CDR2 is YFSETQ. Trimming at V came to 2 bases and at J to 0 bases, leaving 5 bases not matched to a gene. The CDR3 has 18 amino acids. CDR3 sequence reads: CASSFGTSGKPSYNEQFF. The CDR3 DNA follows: TGCGCCAGCAGCTTCGGGACTAGCGGGAAGCCCTCCTACAATGAGCAGTTCTTC. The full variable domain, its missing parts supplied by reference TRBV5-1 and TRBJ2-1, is KAGVTQTPRYLIKTRGQQVTLSCSPISGHRSVSWYQQTPGQGLQFLFEYFSETQRNKGNFPGRFSGRQFSNSRSEMNVSTLELGDSALYLCASSFGTSGKPSYNEQFFGPGTRLTVL.

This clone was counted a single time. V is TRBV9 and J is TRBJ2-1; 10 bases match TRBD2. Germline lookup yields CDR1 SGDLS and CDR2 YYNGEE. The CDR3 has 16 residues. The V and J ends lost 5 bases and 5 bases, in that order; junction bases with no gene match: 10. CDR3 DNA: TGTGCCAGCAGTTCGGCTAGCGGGAGTGTTCACAATGAGCAGTTCTTC. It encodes CASSSASGSVHNEQFF.

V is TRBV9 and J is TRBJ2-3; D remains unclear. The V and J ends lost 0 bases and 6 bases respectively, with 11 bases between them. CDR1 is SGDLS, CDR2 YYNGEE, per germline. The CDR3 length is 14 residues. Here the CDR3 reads CASSVASLPDTQYF. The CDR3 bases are TGTGCCAGCAGCGTAGCCTCCCTGCCGGATACGCAGTATTTT. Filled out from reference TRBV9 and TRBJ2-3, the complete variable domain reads DSGVTQTPKHLITATGQRVTLRCSPRSGDLSVYWYQQSLDQGLQFLIQYYNGEERAKGNILERFSAQQFPDLHSELNLSSLELGDSALYFCASSVASLPDTQYFGPGTRLTVL.

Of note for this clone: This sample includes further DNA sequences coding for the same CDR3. This CDR3 is CASSRRDSNQPQHF. The CDR3 nucleotides read TGTGCCAGTAGTCGCCGGGACAGCAATCAGCCCCAGCATTTT. The genes are TRBV19 and TRBJ1-5; D may be TRBD1 (5 bases). This CDR3 contains 14 residues. V was clipped by 5 bases and J by 1 base, with 9 bases between them. Germline CDR1 reads LNHDA; CDR2 reads SQIVND (reference sequence).

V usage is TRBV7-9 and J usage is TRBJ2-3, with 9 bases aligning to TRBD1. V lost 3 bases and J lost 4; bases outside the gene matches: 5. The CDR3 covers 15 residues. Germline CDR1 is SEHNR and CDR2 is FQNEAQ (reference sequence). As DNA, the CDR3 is TGTGCCAGCAGCTTCGACAGGGGGTTGGCAGATACGCAGTATTTT. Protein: CASSFDRGLADTQYF.

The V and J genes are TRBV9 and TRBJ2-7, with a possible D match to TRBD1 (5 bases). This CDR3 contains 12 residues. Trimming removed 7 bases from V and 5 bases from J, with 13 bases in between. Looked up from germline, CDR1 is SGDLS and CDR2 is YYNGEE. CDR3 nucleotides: TGTGCCAGCCAGGGTGTCTCAGACGAGCAGTACTTC. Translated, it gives CASQGVSDEQYF.

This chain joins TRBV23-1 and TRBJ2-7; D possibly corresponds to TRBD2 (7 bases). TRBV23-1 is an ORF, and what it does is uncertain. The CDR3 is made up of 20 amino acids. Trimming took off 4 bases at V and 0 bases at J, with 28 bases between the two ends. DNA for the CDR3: TGCGCCAGCAGTCTCGCGGGGGCTGATGGATTAGGACTAGGCTCCTACGAGCAGTACTTC. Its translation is CASSLAGADGLGLGSYEQYF.

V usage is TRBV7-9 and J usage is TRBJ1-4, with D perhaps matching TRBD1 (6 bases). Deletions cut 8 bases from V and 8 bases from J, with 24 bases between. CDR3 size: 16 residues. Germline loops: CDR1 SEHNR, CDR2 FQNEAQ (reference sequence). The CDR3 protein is CASGPVGVGGREKLFF. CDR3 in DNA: TGTGCCAGCGGCCCCGTCGGAGTGGGGGGCAGGGAAAAACTGTTTTTT.

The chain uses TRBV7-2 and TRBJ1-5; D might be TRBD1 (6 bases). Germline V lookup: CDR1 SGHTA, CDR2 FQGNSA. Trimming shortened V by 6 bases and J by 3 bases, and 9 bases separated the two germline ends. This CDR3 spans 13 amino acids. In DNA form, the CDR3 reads TGTGCCAGCAGAGGACAGCCCAATCAGCCCCAGCATTTT. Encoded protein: CASRGQPNQPQHF.

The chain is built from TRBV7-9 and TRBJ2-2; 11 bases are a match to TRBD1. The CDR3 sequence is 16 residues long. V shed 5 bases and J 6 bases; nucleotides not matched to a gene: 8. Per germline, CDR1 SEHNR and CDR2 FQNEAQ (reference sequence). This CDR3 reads CASSTQDRGLPGELFF. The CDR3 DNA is TGTGCCAGCAGCACCCAGGACAGGGGGCTGCCCGGGGAGCTGTTTTTT.

DNA of the CDR3: TGCGCCAGCAGCCGACGGGGAGAAGCCGGCTATGGCTACACCTTC. It yields the protein CASSRRGEAGYGYTF. The V and J genes are TRBV5-1 and TRBJ1-2; D call uncertain. This CDR3 spans 15 amino acids. Germline V gene data show CDR1 as SGHRS and CDR2 as YFSETQ. The V gene lost 4 bases and the J gene lost 4 bases, with 17 bases spanning the gap.

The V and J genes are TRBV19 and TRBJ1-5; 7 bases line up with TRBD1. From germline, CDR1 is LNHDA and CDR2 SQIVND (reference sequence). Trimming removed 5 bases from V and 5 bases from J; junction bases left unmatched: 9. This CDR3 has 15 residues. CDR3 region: CASSHSGQLHQPQHF. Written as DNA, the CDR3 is TGTGCCAGTAGTCACTCGGGACAGCTCCATCAGCCCCAGCATTTT.

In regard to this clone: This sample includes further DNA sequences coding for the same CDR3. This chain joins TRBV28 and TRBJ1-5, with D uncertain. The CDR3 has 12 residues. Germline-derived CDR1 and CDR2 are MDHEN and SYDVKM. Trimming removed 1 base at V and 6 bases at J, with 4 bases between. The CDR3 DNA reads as TGTGCCAGCAGTTTATCTGGTCAGCCCCAGCATTTT. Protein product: CASSLSGQPQHF.

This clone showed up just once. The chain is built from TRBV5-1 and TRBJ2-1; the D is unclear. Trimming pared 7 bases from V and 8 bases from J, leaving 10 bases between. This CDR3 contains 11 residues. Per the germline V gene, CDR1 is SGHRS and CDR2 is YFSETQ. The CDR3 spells CASGPFDEQFF. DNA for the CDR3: TGCGCCAGCGGCCCTTTCGATGAGCAGTTCTTC. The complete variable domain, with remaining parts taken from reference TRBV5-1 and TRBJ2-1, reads KAGVTQTPRYLIKTRGQQVTLSCSPISGHRSVSWYQQTPGQGLQFLFEYFSETQRNKGNFPGRFSGRQFSNSRSEMNVSTLELGDSALYLCASGPFDEQFFGPGTRLTVL.

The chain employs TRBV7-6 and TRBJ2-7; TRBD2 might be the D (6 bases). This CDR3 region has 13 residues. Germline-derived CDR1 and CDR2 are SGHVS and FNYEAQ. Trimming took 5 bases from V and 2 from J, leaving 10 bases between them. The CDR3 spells CASSPSETYEQYF. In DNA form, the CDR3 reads TGTGCCAGCAGCCCTAGCGAGACCTACGAGCAGTACTTC.

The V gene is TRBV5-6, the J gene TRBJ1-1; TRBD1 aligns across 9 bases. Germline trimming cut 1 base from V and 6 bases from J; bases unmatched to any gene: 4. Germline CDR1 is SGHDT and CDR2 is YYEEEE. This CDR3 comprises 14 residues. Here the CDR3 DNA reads TGTGCCAGCAGCTTGTTACAGGGGGCCCCTGAAGCTTTCTTT. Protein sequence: CASSLLQGAPEAFF. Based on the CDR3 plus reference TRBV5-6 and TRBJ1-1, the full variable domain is DAGVTQSPTHLIKTRGQQVTLRCSPKSGHDTVSWYQQALGQGPQFIFQYYEEEERQRGNFPDRFSGHQFPNYSSELNVNALLLGDSALYLCASSLLQGAPEAFFGQGTRLTVV.